Listed here is a single T cell receptor beta chain. Germline V gives CDR1 MNHEY, CDR2 SVGAGI. The V and J ends lost 11 bases and 8 bases respectively, with 15 bases between them. CDR3 length: 11 amino acids. Clones were sequenced by immunoSEQ multiplex PCR, and TCRdb holds only the in-frame ones, with some missing. The sample has roughly 5,000 clones, 70% to 80% seen once. These data belong to a study of immune cell composition in non-small cell lung cancer. Input material: lung tumor tissue. The V and J genes are TRBV6-5 and TRBJ1-2; the D gene is possibly TRBD1 (6 bases). The source of this sequence is a human donor with non-small cell lung cancer. The CDR3 reads CAVGGARGYTF. The CDR3, as DNA: TGTGCCGTAGGGGGGGCGCGGGGCTACACCTTC.